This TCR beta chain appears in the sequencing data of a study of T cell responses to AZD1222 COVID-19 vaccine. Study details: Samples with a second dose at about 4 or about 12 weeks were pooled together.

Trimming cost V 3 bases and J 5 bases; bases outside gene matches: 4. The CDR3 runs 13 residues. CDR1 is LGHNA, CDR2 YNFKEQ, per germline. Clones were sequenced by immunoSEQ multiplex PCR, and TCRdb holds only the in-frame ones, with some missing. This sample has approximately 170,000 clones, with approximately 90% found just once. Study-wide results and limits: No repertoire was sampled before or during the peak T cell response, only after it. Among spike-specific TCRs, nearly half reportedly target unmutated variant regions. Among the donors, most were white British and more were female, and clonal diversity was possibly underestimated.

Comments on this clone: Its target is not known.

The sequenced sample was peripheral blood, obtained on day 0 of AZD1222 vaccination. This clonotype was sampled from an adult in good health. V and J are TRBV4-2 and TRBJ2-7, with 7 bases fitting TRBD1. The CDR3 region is CASSHRDSHEQYF. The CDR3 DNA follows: TGTGCCAGCAGCCACCGGGACAGCCACGAGCAGTACTTC.